In its sample, the clone carrying this T cell receptor beta chain was seen a few times. The antigen remains unidentified. The sample comes from a study of blood T cells in healthy people across ages. Study conclusions and caveats: The fall in TCR beta diversity per million T cells was roughly linear with age. Both higher diversity and more naive CD4+ cells marked long-lived donors when set against aged donors.

Between the trimmed V and J ends, which lost 4 bases and 1 base, there was a span of 13 bases. The CDR3 length is 15 residues. CDR1 is MNHEY and CDR2 is SVGAGI in the germline V gene. It was with a sample-barcoded 5' primer and a J-beta primer mix that a second PCR of roughly 6 to 12 cycles was run. TCRdb independently ran MiXCR on the 5' RACE reads; one entry per CDR3 protein. The data show 1.8 million or so distinct CDR3 sequences, roughly two fifths seen once. The chain carries TRBV6-5 and TRBJ1-2; D may be TRBD1 (6 bases). The sequenced material came from blood. The sequence derives from a human donor in good health. CDR3 sequence reads: CASSSRTAYNYGYTF. CDR3 in DNA: TGTGCCAGCAGTTCCCGGACAGCATATAACTATGGCTACACCTTC.